This T cell receptor (beta chain) originates from a study of T cells in Graves' hyperthyroidism and ophthalmopathy. Whole-study context: Peripheral blood sampling occurred at initial diagnosis, before any treatment.

RNA transcripts gave rise to amplified TCR beta CDR3 regions. Initially, a first-round RT-PCR of the TCR CDR3 employed the HTBI primer set. TCRdb processed the multiplex PCR reads anew with MiXCR; each CDR3 protein has one entry. Altogether some 700,000 distinct CDR3 sequences are present, 15% to 20% being singletons, with the ten largest covering roughly a sixth. Stable Graves' hyperthyroidism meant no ophthalmopathy progression within 18 months. Subjects aged 18 to 65 presented with newly diagnosed hyperthyroidism of less than 2 months' duration. Sequenced material: blood. This receptor was taken from a man in his forties or fifties with Graves' hyperthyroidism.

The CDR3 nucleotides are TGTGCCAGCAGTGGGATCAATGAAGCTTTCTTT. Protein sequence: CASSGINEAFF. The V and J genes are TRBV2 and TRBJ1-1; D gene ambiguous. V lost 4 bases, J lost 7 bases, and 7 bases lay in between. Germline V lookup: CDR1 SNHLY, CDR2 FYNNEI. This CDR3 comprises 11 residues.